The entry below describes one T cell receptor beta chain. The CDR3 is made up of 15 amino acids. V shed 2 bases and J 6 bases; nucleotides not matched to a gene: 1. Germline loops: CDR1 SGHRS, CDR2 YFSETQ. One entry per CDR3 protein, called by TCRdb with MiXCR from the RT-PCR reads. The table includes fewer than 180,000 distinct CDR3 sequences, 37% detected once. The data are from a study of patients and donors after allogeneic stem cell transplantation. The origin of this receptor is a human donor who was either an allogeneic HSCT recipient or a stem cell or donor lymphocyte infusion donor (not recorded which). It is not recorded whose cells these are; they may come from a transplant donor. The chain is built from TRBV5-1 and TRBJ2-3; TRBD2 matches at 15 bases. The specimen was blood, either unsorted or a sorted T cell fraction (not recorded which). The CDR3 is CASSFGTSGGDTQYF. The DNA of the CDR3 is TGCGCCAGCAGCTTTGGGACTAGCGGGGGGGATACGCAGTATTTT.